This passage covers 14 T cell receptor beta chains from one sample sequenced in a study of molecular identifiers for immune sequencing clone quantification. MiXCR, applied by TCRdb to the PCR reads, yields one record per CDR3 protein. Of over 300,000 distinct CDR3 sequences listed, about 22% are singletons. The sequenced material came from naive CD8+ T cells from blood, with Jurkat cell RNA spiked in. Subset: FACS-sorted CD8+CD4-CCR7+CD45RA+ naive T cells. The receptors shown here come from a human donor in good health. Some libraries in this study had Jurkat cell RNA spiked in.

The J gene is TRBJ2-3, the V gene TRBV27, with D unclear. V gave up 2 bases and J gave up 4 bases, with 10 bases separating them. From germline, CDR1 is MNHEY and CDR2 SMNVEV (reference sequence). There are 14 residues in the CDR3. The CDR3 loop is CASSLLESADTQYF. The CDR3 nucleotides are TGTGCCAGCAGTTTACTAGAATCGGCAGATACGCAGTATTTT.

This clonotype was counted ten times or more. This chain connects TRBV5-6 to TRBJ1-6; D uncertain. The CDR3 has 16 residues. Germline V lookup: CDR1 SGHDT, CDR2 YYEEEE. Between the trimmed V and J ends, which lost 4 bases and 2 bases, there was a span of 13 bases. The DNA for the CDR3 is TGTGCCAGCAGCGTCGAGGATGGCCCCTATAATTCACCCCTCCACTTT. It codes for CASSVEDGPYNSPLHF.

With regard to this clonotype: No conserved phenylalanine or tryptophan ends this CDR3, so it is likely a read error. The chain is built from TRBV12-3 or TRBV12-4 and TRBJ2-3; no definite D call. The CDR3 extends over 13 amino acids. The V end lost 7 bases, the J end lost 0 bases, and 8 bases lay between the germline ends. The CDR3 here is CASTSGSTDTQYS. CDR3 DNA: TGTGCCAGCACTTCGGGCAGCACAGATACGCAGTATTCT.

This clonotype was found many times. The rearrangement uses TRBV5-8 and TRBJ2-1, with TRBD2 matching 9 bases. The CDR3 spans 13 residues. Germline V lookup: CDR1 SGHTS, CDR2 YDEGEE. Unmatched junction bases numbered 2, after V lost 4 bases and J lost 6 bases. CDR3 nucleotide sequence: TGTGCCAGCAGCCCGGGACTAGCCAATGAGCAGTTCTTC. Its protein product is CASSPGLANEQFF.

This clonotype came up many times. The V gene is TRBV2, the J gene TRBJ1-5; weak D call: TRBD1 (6 bases). Trimming cost V 2 bases and J 1 base, with 18 bases left between them. CDR1 and CDR2 (germline): SNHLY, FYNNEI. CDR3 length: 18 residues. In DNA, the CDR3 is TGTGCCAGCAGTGAAAGAACACGGGGACACAAAAGCAATCAGCCCCAGCATTTT. This encodes CASSERTRGHKSNQPQHF. The whole variable domain, filled in from reference TRBV2 and TRBJ1-5, reads EPEVTQTPSHQVTQMGQEVILRCVPISNHLYFYWYRQILGQKVEFLVSFYNNEISEKSEIFDDQFSVERPDGSNFTLKIRSTKLEDSAMYFCASSERTRGHKSNQPQHFGDGTRLSIL.

On this clonotype: A clone one base away is much larger, so this may be a read error. As the CDR3 is not closed by the conserved phenylalanine or tryptophan, this likely results from a read error. The gene calls are TRBV7-9 and TRBJ2-3, with 12 bases identical to TRBD2. V was pared by 9 bases and J by 5 bases, with 9 bases of the junction left unmatched. This CDR3 spans 15 amino acids. Germline V gives CDR1 SEHNR, CDR2 FQNEAQ (reference sequence). The chain's CDR3 is CASVLAGGLQDTQYL. The CDR3 coding sequence is TGTGCCAGTGTCCTAGCGGGAGGGCTTCAAGATACGCAGTATCTT.

Worth noting for this clonotype: The CDR3 ends on some other residue instead of the conserved phenylalanine or tryptophan, so this is likely a read error. CDR3 residues: CASSPTPLKTQYY. CDR3 in DNA: TGTGCCAGCAGTCCCACGCCCTTGAAGACCCAGTACTAC. J is TRBJ2-5 and V is TRBV6-5; D not resolved. This CDR3 comprises 13 residues. The V end was cut by 5 bases, the J end by 6 bases, with 13 bases between. Germline-derived CDR1 and CDR2 are MNHEY and SVGAGI.

The gene calls are TRBV28 and TRBJ1-5, with D possibly being TRBD1 (5 bases). V gave up 5 bases and J gave up 1 base, with 18 bases separating them. CDR3 length: 17 amino acids. Germline-derived CDR1 and CDR2 are MDHEN and SYDVKM. Here the CDR3 reads CASSLSFRAGSNQPQHF. CDR3 nucleotide sequence: TGTGCCAGCAGTCTTAGTTTCCGAGCAGGGAGCAATCAGCCCCAGCATTTT.

This clonotype was detected many times. At one end, the junction sequence differs from germline, possibly due to a read error. The chain links TRBV20-1 to TRBJ2-3, with D perhaps TRBD1 (5 bases). This CDR3 is 15 amino acids long. CDR1 is DFQATT, CDR2 SNEGSKA, per germline (reference sequence). The DNA for the CDR3 is TGCAGTGCGAGAGAAGGGCAGGGTGCCACAGATACGCAGTATTTT. This codes for CSAREGQGATDTQYF.

In this sample, this clonotype turned up once. A clone one base away is much larger, so this may be a read error. The chain joins TRBV30 to TRBJ2-1; no definite D call. Germline lookup yields CDR1 GTSNPN and CDR2 SVGIG (reference sequence). This CDR3 spans 12 amino acids. The CDR3 loop reads CVWSVLYNEQFF. In DNA, the CDR3 is TGTGTCTGGAGTGTATTATACAATGAGCAGTTCTTC. Using reference TRBV30 and TRBJ2-1 for the parts outside the CDR3, the full variable domain is SQTIHQWPATLVQPVGSPLSLECTVEGTSNPNLYWYRQAAGRGLQLLFYSVGIGQISSEVPQNLSASRPQDRQFILSSKKLLLSDSGFYLCVWSVLYNEQFFGPGTRLTVL.

The rearrangement links TRBV11-1 to TRBJ2-7; 8 bases fit TRBD2. This CDR3 comprises 16 residues. The germline gives CDR1 SGHAT, CDR2 FQDESV (reference sequence). V lost 7 bases and J lost 3; bases outside the gene matches: 14. The CDR3 loop is CASTPSNRAGVYEQYF. Here the CDR3 DNA reads TGTGCCAGCACCCCATCGAACCGAGCGGGGGTCTACGAGCAGTACTTC.

With regard to this clonotype: Germline and junction disagree at one end, which may indicate a read error. V usage is TRBV20-1 and J usage is TRBJ2-7; TRBD1 or TRBD2 may be the D gene (5 bases each). Germline CDR1 is DFQATT and CDR2 is SNEGSKA (reference sequence). CDR3 length equals 13 residues. The CDR3, as DNA: TGCAGTGCTAGAGATCGAGGGACCTACGAGCAGAATTTC. Protein sequence: CSARDRGTYEQNF.

The V gene is TRBV6-5, the J gene TRBJ1-3, with 8 nucleotides matching TRBD1. This CDR3 has 13 residues. Germline V gene sequence: CDR1 MNHEY, CDR2 SVGAGI. V gave up 2 bases and J gave up 7 bases; unmatched junction bases: 1. The CDR3 sequence: CASSYDRGNTIYF. CDR3 in DNA: TGTGCCAGCAGTTACGACAGGGGCAACACCATATATTTT.

This clonotype was seen many times. The chain recombines TRBV13 with TRBJ1-1; D gene uncertain. Germline V gene data show CDR1 as PRHDT and CDR2 as FYEKMQ (reference sequence). V was cut by 5 bases and J by 4 bases, with 5 bases left in between. CDR3 length equals 11 residues. As DNA, the CDR3 is TGTGCCAGCAGCCAGGCCACTGAAGCTTTCTTT. Its protein is CASSQATEAFF.